The 9 T cell receptor beta chains presented below share a single source sample, sequenced in a study of cytomegalovirus exposure and HLA in healthy donors. 60 Vbeta and 13 Jbeta primers were used in PCR. Libraries were prepared by immunoSEQ multiplex PCR; TCRdb keeps only in-frame clonotypes and omits some of them. The sample includes about 95,000 clones, about 73% of them seen just once. What was sequenced was PBMCs. The origin of the receptors is a woman aged 45-59 years in good health and CMV-seropositive.

J is TRBJ2-3 and V is TRBV6-6; D perhaps matches TRBD2 (6 bases). The CDR3 has 15 amino acids. Germline V gives CDR1 MNHNY, CDR2 SVGAGI (reference sequence). V shed 5 bases and J shed 5 bases, with 17 bases lying between them. CDR3 in amino acids: CASSKTSISVDTQYF. The CDR3 DNA sequence: TGTGCCAGCAGTAAGACTAGTATATCTGTAGATACGCAGTATTTT.

The gene calls are TRBV5-1 and TRBJ2-2; 9 bases fit TRBD2. The V gene's germline CDR1 is SGHRS and CDR2 YFSETQ. The CDR3 has 16 amino acids. J gave up 4 bases and V 6 bases, and 10 bases lay outside the gene matches. Here the CDR3 DNA reads TGCGCCAGCAACCTGGGTAGCGGGAGTATCACCGGGGAGCTGTTTTTT. This translates into CASNLGSGSITGELFF.

The chain is built from TRBV15 and TRBJ2-7; tentative D call: TRBD1 (6 bases). In germline, CDR1 is LNHNV, CDR2 YYDKDF (reference sequence). The CDR3 length is 15 residues. V lost 0 bases and J 5 bases, leaving 14 bases between the germline ends. CDR3 sequence: CATSREVQGTHEQYF. The CDR3 nucleotides read TGTGCCACCAGCAGAGAGGTCCAGGGGACCCACGAGCAGTACTTC.

The chain carries TRBV6-6 and TRBJ1-5; possibly TRBD1 for D (5 bases). The CDR3 spans 14 residues. Germline V gives CDR1 MNHNY, CDR2 SVGAGI (reference sequence). The V gene lost 0 bases and the J gene lost 5 bases, with 8 bases spanning the gap. The CDR3, as DNA: TGTGCCAGCAGTTACTCTGGGGGGGATCAGCCCCAGCATTTT. Its translation is CASSYSGGDQPQHF.

The chain combines TRBV30 with TRBJ1-5; D remains unclear. V was clipped by 4 bases and J by 5 bases, with 12 bases between them. From germline, CDR1 is GTSNPN and CDR2 SVGIG (reference sequence). CDR3 length equals 13 residues. The CDR3, as DNA: TGTGCCTGGACGGAAGAGGAAGATCAGCCCCAGCATTTT. This translates into CAWTEEEDQPQHF.

This clone has only a few counts. V gene TRBV5-6 combines with J gene TRBJ2-5, with TRBD2 identical over 12 bases. The CDR3 is 14 residues long. Trimming took 4 bases from V and 5 from J; bases not matched to a gene: 3. Germline CDR1 and CDR2: SGHDT and YYEEEE. The CDR3 reads CASSPLAGGETQYF. The DNA of the CDR3 is TGTGCCAGCAGCCCGCTAGCGGGGGGGGAGACCCAGTACTTC.

This rearrangement joins TRBV7-9 to TRBJ2-7; 10 bases agree with TRBD1. V shed 8 bases and J 6 bases; nucleotides not matched to a gene: 10. The germline V gene encodes CDR1 SEHNR and CDR2 FQNEAQ (reference sequence). The CDR3 spans 14 residues. CDR3 bases: TGTGCCAGCCGTGCGTGGGGACAGGGGAGCGAGCAGTACTTC. The encoded protein is CASRAWGQGSEQYF.

The chain has TRBV5-6 and TRBJ1-5; D remains unclear. This CDR3 comprises 12 residues. In germline, CDR1 is SGHDT, CDR2 YYEEEE. V was shortened by 0 bases and J by 5 bases, with 3 bases between the two germline ends. The DNA for the CDR3 is TGTGCCAGCAGCTTGGGCGATCAGCCCCAGCATTTT. It specifies CASSLGDQPQHF.

V gene TRBV25-1 combines with J gene TRBJ1-6; D gene unclear. Germline lookup yields CDR1 MGHDK and CDR2 SYGVNS. The germline V and J ends were trimmed by 5 bases and 11 bases, with 13 bases remaining between them. This CDR3 is built from 13 residues. The CDR3 DNA is TGTGCCAGCAGTCCCGACCGGGAGCCACCCCTCCACTTT. Its translation is CASSPDREPPLHF.